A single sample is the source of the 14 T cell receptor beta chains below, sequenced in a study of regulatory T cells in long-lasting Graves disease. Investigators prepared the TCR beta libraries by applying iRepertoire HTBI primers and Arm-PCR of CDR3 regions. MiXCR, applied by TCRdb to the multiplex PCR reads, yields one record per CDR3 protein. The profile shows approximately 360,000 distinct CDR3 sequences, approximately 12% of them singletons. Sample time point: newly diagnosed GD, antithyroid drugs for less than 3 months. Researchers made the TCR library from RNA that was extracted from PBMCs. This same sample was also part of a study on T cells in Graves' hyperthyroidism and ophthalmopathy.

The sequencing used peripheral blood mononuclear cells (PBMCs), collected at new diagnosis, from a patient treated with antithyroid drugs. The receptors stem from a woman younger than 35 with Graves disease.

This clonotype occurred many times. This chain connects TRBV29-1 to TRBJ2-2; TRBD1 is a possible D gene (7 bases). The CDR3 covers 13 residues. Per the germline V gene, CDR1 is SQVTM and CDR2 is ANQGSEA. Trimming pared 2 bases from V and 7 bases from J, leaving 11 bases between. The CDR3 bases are TGCAGCGTTGAACAGGGGGGCGGCGGGGAGCTGTTTTTT. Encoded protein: CSVEQGGGGELFF.

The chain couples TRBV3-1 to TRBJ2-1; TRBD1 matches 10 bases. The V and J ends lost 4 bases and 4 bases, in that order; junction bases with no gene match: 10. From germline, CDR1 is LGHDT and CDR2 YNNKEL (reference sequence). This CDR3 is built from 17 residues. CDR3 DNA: TGTGCCAGCAGCCGGGGACAGGGGCCGTCAGCATACAATGAGCAGTTCTTC. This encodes CASSRGQGPSAYNEQFF.

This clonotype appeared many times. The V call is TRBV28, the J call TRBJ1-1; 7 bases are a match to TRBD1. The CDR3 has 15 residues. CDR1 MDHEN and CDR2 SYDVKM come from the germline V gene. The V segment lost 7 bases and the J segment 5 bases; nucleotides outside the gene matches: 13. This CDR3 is CASTATGRGRTEAFF. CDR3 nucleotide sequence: TGTGCCAGCACCGCGACTGGGAGGGGGCGGACTGAAGCTTTCTTT.

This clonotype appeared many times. This chain's CDR3 is CASSGRTSGDNEQFF. The CDR3 nucleotides read TGTGCCAGCAGTGGTAGGACTAGCGGGGACAATGAGCAGTTCTTC. This sequence joins TRBV12-3 or TRBV12-4 and TRBJ2-1, with TRBD2 identical over 12 bases. V shed 5 bases and J 5 bases; nucleotides not matched to a gene: 4. This CDR3 comprises 15 residues.

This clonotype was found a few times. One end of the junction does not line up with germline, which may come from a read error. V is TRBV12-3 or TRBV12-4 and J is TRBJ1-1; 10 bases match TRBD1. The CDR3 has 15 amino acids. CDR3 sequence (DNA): TGTGCCAGCACCTCCAGGGGACAGGGGAACACTGAAGCTTCCTTT. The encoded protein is CASTSRGQGNTEASF.

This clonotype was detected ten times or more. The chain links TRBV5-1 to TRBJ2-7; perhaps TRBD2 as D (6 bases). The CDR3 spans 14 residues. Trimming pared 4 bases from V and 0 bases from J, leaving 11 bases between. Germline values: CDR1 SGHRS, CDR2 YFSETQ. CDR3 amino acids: CASSPRRASYEQYF. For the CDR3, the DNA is TGCGCCAGCAGCCCTCGGAGGGCCTCCTACGAGCAGTACTTC.

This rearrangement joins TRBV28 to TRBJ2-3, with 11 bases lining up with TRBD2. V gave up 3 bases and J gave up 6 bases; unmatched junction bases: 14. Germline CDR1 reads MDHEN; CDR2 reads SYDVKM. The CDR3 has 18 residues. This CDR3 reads CASSFGMASGGPHDTQYF. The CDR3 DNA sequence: TGTGCCAGCAGTTTCGGCATGGCTAGCGGGGGGCCCCACGATACGCAGTATTTT.

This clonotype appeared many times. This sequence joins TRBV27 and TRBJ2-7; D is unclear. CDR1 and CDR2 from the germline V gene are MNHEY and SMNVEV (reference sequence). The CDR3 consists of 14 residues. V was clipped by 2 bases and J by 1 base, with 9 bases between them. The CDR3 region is CASSLRGPSYEQYF. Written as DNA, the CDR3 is TGTGCCAGCAGTTTACGAGGACCTTCCTACGAGCAGTACTTC.

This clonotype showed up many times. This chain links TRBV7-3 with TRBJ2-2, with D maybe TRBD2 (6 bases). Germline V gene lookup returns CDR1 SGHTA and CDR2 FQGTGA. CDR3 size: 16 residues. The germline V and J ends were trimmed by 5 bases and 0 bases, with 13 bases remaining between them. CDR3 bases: TGTGCCAGCAGCCTCCTCGGGAGTTCGAACACCGGGGAGCTGTTTTTT. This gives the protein CASSLLGSSNTGELFF.

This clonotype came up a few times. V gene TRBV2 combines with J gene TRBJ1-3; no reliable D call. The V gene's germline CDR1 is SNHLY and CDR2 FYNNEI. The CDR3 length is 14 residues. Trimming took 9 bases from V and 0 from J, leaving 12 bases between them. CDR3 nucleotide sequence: TGTGCCAGTCGTAACAGATTCTCTGGAAACACCATATATTTT. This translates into CASRNRFSGNTIYF.

CDR3 DNA: TGTGCCAGCAGACCGCGAACTAGCGACAATGAGCAGTTCTTC. As protein: CASRPRTSDNEQFF. The chain employs TRBV2 and TRBJ2-1; TRBD2 matches 7 bases. CDR3 length equals 14 residues. Germline V CDR1 and CDR2: SNHLY, FYNNEI. J lost 5 bases, V lost 6 bases, and 7 bases had no gene match.

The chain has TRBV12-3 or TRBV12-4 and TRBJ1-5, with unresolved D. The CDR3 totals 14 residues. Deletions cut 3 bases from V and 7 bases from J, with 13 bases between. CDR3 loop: CASSFSEVVQPQHF. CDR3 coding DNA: TGTGCCAGCAGTTTTTCCGAGGTAGTACAGCCCCAGCATTTT.

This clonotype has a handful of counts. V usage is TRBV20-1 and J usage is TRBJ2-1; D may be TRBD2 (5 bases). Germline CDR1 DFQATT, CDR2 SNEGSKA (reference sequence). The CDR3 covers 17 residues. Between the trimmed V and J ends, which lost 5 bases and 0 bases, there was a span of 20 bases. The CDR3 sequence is CSASLFGGPSSYNEQFF. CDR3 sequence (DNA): TGCAGTGCTTCCCTGTTCGGAGGCCCAAGCTCCTACAATGAGCAGTTCTTC.

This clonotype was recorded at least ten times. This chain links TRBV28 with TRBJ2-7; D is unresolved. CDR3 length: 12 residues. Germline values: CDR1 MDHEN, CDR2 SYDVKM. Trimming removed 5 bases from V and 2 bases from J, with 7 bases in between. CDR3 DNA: TGTGCCAGCAGTCCCCTCACCTACGAGCAGTACTTC. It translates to CASSPLTYEQYF.